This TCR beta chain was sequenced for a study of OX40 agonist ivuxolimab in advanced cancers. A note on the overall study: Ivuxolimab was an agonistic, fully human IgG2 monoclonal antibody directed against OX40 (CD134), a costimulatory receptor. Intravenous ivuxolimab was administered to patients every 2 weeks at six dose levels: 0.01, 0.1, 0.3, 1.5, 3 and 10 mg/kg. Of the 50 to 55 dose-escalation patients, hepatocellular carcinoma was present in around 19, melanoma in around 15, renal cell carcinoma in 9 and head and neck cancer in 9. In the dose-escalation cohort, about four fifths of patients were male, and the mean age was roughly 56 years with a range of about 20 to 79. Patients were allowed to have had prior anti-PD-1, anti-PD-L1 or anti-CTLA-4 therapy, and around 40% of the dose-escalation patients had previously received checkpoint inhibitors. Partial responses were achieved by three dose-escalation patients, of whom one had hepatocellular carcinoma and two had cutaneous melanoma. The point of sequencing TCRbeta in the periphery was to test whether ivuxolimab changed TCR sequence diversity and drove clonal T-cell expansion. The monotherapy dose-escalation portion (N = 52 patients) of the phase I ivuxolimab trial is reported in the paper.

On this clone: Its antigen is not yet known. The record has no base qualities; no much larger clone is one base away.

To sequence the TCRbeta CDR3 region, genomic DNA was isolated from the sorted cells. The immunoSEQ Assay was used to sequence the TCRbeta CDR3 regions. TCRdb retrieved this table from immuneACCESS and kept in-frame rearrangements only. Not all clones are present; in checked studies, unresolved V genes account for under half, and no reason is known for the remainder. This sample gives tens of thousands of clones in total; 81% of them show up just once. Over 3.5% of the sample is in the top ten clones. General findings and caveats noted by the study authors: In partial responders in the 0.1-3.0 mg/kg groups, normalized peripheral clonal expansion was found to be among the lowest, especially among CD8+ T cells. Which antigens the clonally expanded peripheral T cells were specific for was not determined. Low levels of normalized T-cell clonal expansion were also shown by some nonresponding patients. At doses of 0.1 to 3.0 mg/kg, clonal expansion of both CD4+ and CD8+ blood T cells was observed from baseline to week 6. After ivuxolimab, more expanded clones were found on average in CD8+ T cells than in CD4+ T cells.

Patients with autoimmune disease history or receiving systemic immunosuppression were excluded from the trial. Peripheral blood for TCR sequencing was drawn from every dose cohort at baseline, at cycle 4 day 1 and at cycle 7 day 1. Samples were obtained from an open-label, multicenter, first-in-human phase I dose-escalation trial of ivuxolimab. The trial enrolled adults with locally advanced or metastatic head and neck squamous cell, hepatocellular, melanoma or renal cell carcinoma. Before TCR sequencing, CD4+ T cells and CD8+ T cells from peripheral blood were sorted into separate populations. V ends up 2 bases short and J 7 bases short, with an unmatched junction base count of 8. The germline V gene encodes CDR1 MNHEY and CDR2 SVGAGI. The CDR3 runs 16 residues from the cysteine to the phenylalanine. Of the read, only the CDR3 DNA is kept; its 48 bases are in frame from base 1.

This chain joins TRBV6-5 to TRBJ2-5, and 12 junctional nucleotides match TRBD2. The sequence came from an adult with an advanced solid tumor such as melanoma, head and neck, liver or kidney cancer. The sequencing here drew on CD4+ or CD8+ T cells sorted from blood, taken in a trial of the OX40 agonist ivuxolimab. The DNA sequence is TGTGCCAGCAGTTACCGGACTAGCGGGGCCTTTGGGACCCAGTACTTC. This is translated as CASSYRTSGAFGTQYF.